The source of this T cell receptor beta chain is a study of cytomegalovirus exposure and HLA in healthy donors. Study-wide findings and caveats: In a later analysis, TCR beta V- and J-gene trimming was associated with a missense DCLRE1C variant. A later analysis found TCR association rates differed by HLA locus, highest for DRB1 and lowest for HLA-C. Later work associated over 15,000 TCR beta sequences with HLA alleles at 0.05 false discovery rate.

The PCR employed 60 Vbeta primers together with 13 Jbeta primers. The table came from immunoSEQ multiplex PCR; TCRdb's copy has only in-frame clones and leaves some out. The sample includes roughly 160,000 clones, 87% of them seen just once. Regarding this clone: The antigen is undetermined.

The CDR3 is 15 residues long. Trimming removed 5 bases from V and 0 bases from J; junction bases left unmatched: 4. Germline lookup yields CDR1 MNHEY and CDR2 SMNVEV (reference sequence). This chain connects TRBV27 to TRBJ2-7; 10 positions match TRBD2. Input material: PBMCs. This TCR was sampled from a woman aged 25 to 39 in good health and CMV-seronegative. CDR3 sequence: CASSEAGGYSYEQYF. The CDR3 nucleotides read TGTGCCAGCAGTGAAGCGGGAGGGTACTCCTACGAGCAGTACTTC.